Shown below are 32 T cell receptor beta chains from a single sample sequenced in a study of cytomegalovirus exposure and HLA in healthy donors. The PCR ran on 60 Vbeta and 13 Jbeta primers. The protocol was immunoSEQ multiplex PCR, while the TCRdb copy is restricted to in-frame clones and leaves out a portion. The ten top clones account for around 13%, within a sample of around 77,000 clones. The sample taken for sequencing was PBMCs. The receptors derive from a man between 45 and 60 years old in good health and CMV-seropositive.

This chain uses TRBV5-1 with TRBJ1-6; 7 nucleotides align to TRBD1. From germline, CDR1 is SGHRS and CDR2 YFSETQ. J lost 7 bases, V lost 7 bases, and 8 bases had no gene match. This CDR3 is built from 14 residues. The CDR3 DNA is TGCGCCAGCCGCGAGGGACAGTACAATTCACCCCTCCACTTT. Protein product: CASREGQYNSPLHF.

CDR3 DNA sequence: TGTGCCAGCAGCTTAGAAACAGTGTCCTACGAGCAGTACGTC. Residues: CASSLETVSYEQYV. The chain uses TRBV11-2 and TRBJ2-7; D is uncertain. Germline V lookup: CDR1 SGHAT, CDR2 FQNNGV. The V gene lost 0 bases and the J gene lost 1 base, with 7 bases spanning the gap. The CDR3 extends over 14 amino acids.

This chain connects TRBV10-1 to TRBJ1-2, with TRBD1 matching 7 bases. Germline CDR1 is WNHNN and CDR2 is SYGVQD (reference sequence). The CDR3 has 17 amino acids. The V and J ends lost 7 bases and 4 bases, in that order; junction bases with no gene match: 18. CDR3 sequence: CASTKKGTVVKFYGYTF. As DNA, the CDR3 is TGCGCCAGCACCAAAAAGGGGACAGTCGTTAAGTTCTATGGCTACACCTTC.

The chain combines TRBV5-8 with TRBJ1-1; D is possibly TRBD1 (6 bases). Trimming left V 9 bases short and J 6 bases short, with 18 bases between. Germline V lookup: CDR1 SGHTS, CDR2 YDEGEE. The CDR3 totals 13 residues. The CDR3, as DNA: TGTGCCACTGACAGGACTAGCCGAGCTGAAGCTTTCTTT. Amino acids: CATDRTSRAEAFF. Full variable domain (outside the CDR3, taken from reference TRBV5-8 and TRBJ1-1): EAGVTQSPTHLIKTRGQQATLRCSPISGHTSVYWYQQALGLGLQFLLWYDEGEERNRGNFPPRFSGRQFPNYSSELNVNALELEDSALYLCATDRTSRAEAFFGQGTRLTVV.

The V and J genes are TRBV27 and TRBJ2-1; D possibly corresponds to TRBD1 (6 bases). CDR3 length: 14 residues. V lost 5 bases, J lost 6 bases, and 14 bases lay in between. Germline CDR1 and CDR2: MNHEY and SMNVEV (reference sequence). The DNA for the CDR3 is TGTGCCAGCAGTCTTGGGAGAGGGGGCAATGAGCAGTTCTTC. Its translation is CASSLGRGGNEQFF.

This chain joins TRBV5-1 and TRBJ2-1; 8 bases fit TRBD2. Germline V gene data show CDR1 as SGHRS and CDR2 as YFSETQ. The CDR3 contains 18 residues. The trim removed 2 bases at V and 4 bases at J, leaving 14 bases unmatched. CDR3 DNA: TGCGCCAGCAGCTTCCCCCAGCGGGGGACTCAGGGATACAATGAGCAGTTCTTC. This translates into CASSFPQRGTQGYNEQFF.

The chain uses TRBV11-2 and TRBJ1-1; perhaps TRBD1 as D (5 bases). With 2 bases removed from V and 5 bases from J, the gap between germline ends came to 21 bases. The CDR3 covers 17 residues. Germline CDR1 reads SGHAT; CDR2 reads FQNNGV. CDR3 nucleotide sequence: TGTGCCAGCAGCTTAAAGTATCGGGGGGTCGGGGGAACTGAAGCTTTCTTT. Translation: CASSLKYRGVGGTEAFF.

This rearrangement joins TRBV11-1 to TRBJ2-3; 12 nucleotides agree with TRBD2. Germline V gene data show CDR1 as SGHAT and CDR2 as FQDESV (reference sequence). The CDR3 has 16 residues. V lost 2 bases to trimming and J lost 1 base; unmatched junction nucleotides: 1. The CDR3 nucleotides read TGTGCCAGCAGCTTAAGGACTAGCGGGGGCACAGATACGCAGTATTTT. Its translation is CASSLRTSGGTDTQYF.

The gene calls are TRBV6-5 and TRBJ1-3; D not certain. CDR3 length equals 14 residues. Germline assignment: CDR1 MNHEY and CDR2 SVGAGI. The germline V and J ends were trimmed by 0 bases and 3 bases, with 6 bases remaining between them. The DNA for the CDR3 is TGTGCCAGCAGTTACTCGACTAGTGGAAACACCATATATTTT. It yields the protein CASSYSTSGNTIYF.

The chain uses TRBV2 and TRBJ2-5, with D perhaps matching TRBD1 (6 bases). Germline loops: CDR1 SNHLY, CDR2 FYNNEI. Trimming pared 2 bases from V and 2 bases from J, leaving 18 bases between. CDR3 length equals 17 residues. CDR3 sequence: CASSERDTEGYQETQYF. In nucleotides, the CDR3 is TGTGCCAGCAGTGAAAGGGACACAGAAGGCTATCAAGAGACCCAGTACTTC.

The chain recombines TRBV6-5 with TRBJ2-5; D perhaps matches TRBD2 (6 bases). This CDR3 spans 15 amino acids. The V and J ends lost 2 bases and 5 bases respectively, with 15 bases between them. Per germline, CDR1 MNHEY and CDR2 SVGAGI. CDR3 in amino acids: CASSYGLDYLETQYF. For the CDR3, the DNA is TGTGCCAGCAGTTACGGTTTGGACTACTTGGAGACCCAGTACTTC.

As DNA, the CDR3 is TGTGCCAGCAGTTCCCGTACAGGGGGACCTGGAAACACCATATATTTT. This gives the protein CASSSRTGGPGNTIYF. The chain has TRBV6-5 and TRBJ1-3, with 8 bases that match TRBD1. The CDR3 sequence is 16 residues long. The V gene end was trimmed by 4 bases and the J gene end by 2 bases; junction bases not matched to a gene: 7. The germline V gene has CDR1 MNHEY and CDR2 SVGAGI.

The chain employs TRBV27 and TRBJ1-2; D might be TRBD1 (5 bases). V lost 2 bases to trimming and J lost 8 bases, with 9 bases between them. The CDR3 covers 12 residues. Germline values: CDR1 MNHEY, CDR2 SMNVEV (reference sequence). The CDR3 nucleotides read TGTGCCAGCAGTTTAAAAGGGGCGGGCTACACCTTC. It specifies CASSLKGAGYTF.

The chain recombines TRBV7-8 with TRBJ1-6; D uncertain. Per the germline V gene, CDR1 is SGHVS and CDR2 is FQNEAQ. V lost 3 bases and J lost 8, with 11 bases in between. This CDR3 comprises 14 residues. As DNA, the CDR3 is TGTGCCAGCAGCTTGTGGGCCTCGGATTCACCCCTCCACTTT. Translation gives CASSLWASDSPLHF.

The chain recombines TRBV28 with TRBJ1-2, with D possibly being TRBD1 (5 bases). CDR1 MDHEN and CDR2 SYDVKM come from the germline V gene. This CDR3 has 13 residues. V shed 5 bases and J shed 7 bases, with 14 bases lying between them. The CDR3 sequence: CASSPGQGRGYTF. The CDR3 DNA follows: TGTGCCAGCAGTCCTGGACAAGGACGTGGCTACACCTTC.

This chain links TRBV4-2 with TRBJ2-1; TRBD2 aligns across 7 bases. CDR3 length equals 14 residues. The V and J ends lost 0 bases and 7 bases, in that order; junction bases with no gene match: 3. CDR1 is LGHNA and CDR2 is YNFKEQ in the germline V gene. CDR3 bases: TGTGCCAGCAGCCAAGAGCCAGCGGGAAATGAGCAGTTCTTC. Translated: CASSQEPAGNEQFF.

This sequence joins TRBV5-1 and TRBJ1-1; 9 bases are shared with TRBD1. This CDR3 has 14 amino acids. CDR1 and CDR2 (germline): SGHRS, YFSETQ. The V gene end was trimmed by 4 bases and the J gene end by 7 bases; junction bases not matched to a gene: 8. The CDR3 here is CASSSSGTGHEAFF. The CDR3 bases are TGCGCCAGCAGCAGTTCCGGGACAGGGCATGAAGCTTTCTTT.

The chain is built from TRBV28 and TRBJ1-4; tentative D call: TRBD1 (6 bases). Germline CDR1 reads MDHEN; CDR2 reads SYDVKM. The CDR3 loop spans 17 amino acids. Trimming stripped 4 bases from V and 0 bases from J, with 15 bases between. The CDR3 spells CASSSGLQGPTNEKLFF. In nucleotides, the CDR3 is TGTGCCAGCAGTTCCGGATTACAGGGCCCAACTAATGAAAAACTGTTTTTT. The complete variable domain, with remaining parts taken from reference TRBV28 and TRBJ1-4, reads DVKVTQSSRYLVKRTGEKVFLECVQDMDHENMFWYRQDPGLGLRLIYFSYDVKMKEKGDIPEGYSVSREKKERFSLILESASTNQTSMYLCASSSGLQGPTNEKLFFGSGTQLSVL.

This chain connects TRBV15 to TRBJ2-5, with D perhaps matching TRBD2 (5 bases). This CDR3 is 16 amino acids long. V lost 4 bases, J lost 1 base, and 16 bases lay in between. Germline values: CDR1 LNHNV, CDR2 YYDKDF (reference sequence). The CDR3 DNA reads TGTGCCACCAGCACGGGGATCGATAGCCCCCAAGAGACCCAGTACTTC. This sequence encodes CATSTGIDSPQETQYF.

The chain has TRBV6-1 and TRBJ2-6; D gene unclear. The CDR3 extends over 15 amino acids. Germline CDR1 MNHNS, CDR2 SASEGT. Trimming cost V 5 bases and J 4 bases, with 12 bases left between them. Here the CDR3 reads CASSNEVSGANVLTF. CDR3 nucleotide sequence: TGTGCCAGCAGTAATGAGGTGTCCGGGGCCAACGTCCTGACTTTC.

The chain is built from TRBV29-1 and TRBJ2-7; TRBD1 is a possible D gene (6 bases). Between the trimmed V and J ends, which lost 8 bases and 0 bases, there was a span of 14 bases. The CDR3 spans 13 residues. Germline CDR1 SQVTM, CDR2 ANQGSEA. CDR3 amino acids: CSLRQDSSYEQYV. The CDR3 region has the DNA TGCAGCCTTCGACAGGACAGCTCCTACGAGCAGTACGTC.

The chain has TRBV5-4 and TRBJ1-1; 7 nucleotides agree with TRBD1. From germline, CDR1 is SGHNT and CDR2 YYREEE (reference sequence). This CDR3 comprises 14 residues. V shed 7 bases and J 0 bases; nucleotides not matched to a gene: 6. The CDR3 nucleotides are TGTGCCAGCCACCGTGGACAGGTGAACACTGAAGCTTTCTTT. It codes for CASHRGQVNTEAFF. Based on the CDR3 plus reference TRBV5-4 and TRBJ1-1, the full variable domain is ETGVTQSPTHLIKTRGQQVTLRCSSQSGHNTVSWYQQALGQGPQFIFQYYREEENGRGNFPPRFSGLQFPNYSSELNVNALELDDSALYLCASHRGQVNTEAFFGQGTRLTVV.

V usage is TRBV19 and J usage is TRBJ2-5; a possible D gene is TRBD2 (6 bases). This CDR3 spans 15 amino acids. Trimming shortened V by 0 bases and J by 4 bases, and 12 bases separated the two germline ends. Germline lookup yields CDR1 LNHDA and CDR2 SQIVND (reference sequence). This CDR3 is CASSIDRAGGETQYF. The CDR3 bases are TGTGCCAGTAGTATAGATCGGGCCGGGGGAGAGACCCAGTACTTC.

The rearrangement joins TRBV4-2 to TRBJ2-1; TRBD1 matches 10 bases. V lost 1 base to trimming and J lost 7 bases; unmatched junction nucleotides: 13. CDR1 and CDR2 from the germline V gene are LGHNA and YNFKEQ. This CDR3 contains 18 residues. In DNA form, the CDR3 reads TGTGCCAGCAGCCAAGGGACCCCCTGGGACAGGGGTGGGAATGAGCAGTTCTTC. Translating it yields CASSQGTPWDRGGNEQFF.

The gene calls are TRBV9 and TRBJ2-7, with 10 bases that match TRBD2. Germline V lookup: CDR1 SGDLS, CDR2 YYNGEE. The CDR3 has 18 residues. The V gene end was trimmed by 3 bases and the J gene end by 2 bases; junction bases not matched to a gene: 14. For the CDR3, the DNA is TGTGCCAGCAGCGCTCATGCCGGGACTAGCGTAGACGCCTACGAGCAGTACTTC. Translated: CASSAHAGTSVDAYEQYF.

V gene TRBV5-1 combines with J gene TRBJ1-1, with D perhaps TRBD1 (6 bases). Deletions cut 4 bases from V and 6 bases from J, with 10 bases between. The CDR3 length is 12 residues. Germline CDR1 reads SGHRS; CDR2 reads YFSETQ. The DNA for the CDR3 is TGCGCCAGCAGCGAGGGGGGGGCTGAAGCTTTCTTT. Protein product: CASSEGGAEAFF.

The chain uses TRBV4-1 and TRBJ1-1; 7 bases map to TRBD1. Germline values: CDR1 MGHRA, CDR2 YSYEKL. The trim removed 5 bases at V and 6 bases at J, leaving 3 bases unmatched. The CDR3 totals 12 residues. The CDR3 loop reads CASSFTGAEAFF. The CDR3 nucleotides are TGCGCCAGCAGCTTTACAGGGGCTGAAGCTTTCTTT.

The chain has TRBV13 and TRBJ2-7, with TRBD2 identical over 8 bases. The ends lost 8 bases at V and 2 bases at J; junction bases unmatched: 2. Germline CDR1 is PRHDT and CDR2 is FYEKMQ (reference sequence). This CDR3 region has 12 residues. The CDR3 DNA follows: TGTGCCAGCTCTAGCGGGCCCTACGAGCAGTACTTC. It yields the protein CASSSGPYEQYF.

The chain has TRBV2 and TRBJ1-1, with D possibly being TRBD1 (5 bases). The V gene lost 2 bases and the J gene lost 5 bases, with 15 bases spanning the gap. Germline V gives CDR1 SNHLY, CDR2 FYNNEI. The CDR3 is 15 residues long. As DNA, the CDR3 is TGTGCCAGCAGTGAAAGGGGTGGGGAAATGACTGAAGCTTTCTTT. This codes for CASSERGGEMTEAFF.

The chain links TRBV5-1 to TRBJ1-2; 10 nucleotides line up with TRBD1. V shed 5 bases, J shed 6 bases, and the junction held 4 bases outside the gene matches. CDR1 is SGHRS and CDR2 is YFSETQ in the germline V gene. The CDR3 runs to 13 residues. CDR3 coding DNA: TGCGCCAGCAGGCGGGACAGGGGCGATGGCTACACCTTC. Translating it yields CASRRDRGDGYTF.

CDR3 region: CASSSDFEQFF. DNA for the CDR3: TGCGCCAGCAGCTCGGACTTTGAGCAGTTCTTC. The chain carries TRBV5-1 and TRBJ2-1, with a tentative D call TRBD2 (5 bases). The CDR3 has 11 amino acids. CDR1 is SGHRS, CDR2 YFSETQ, per germline. Trimming pared 3 bases from V and 9 bases from J, leaving 7 bases between. The variable domain in full, completed from reference TRBV5-1 and TRBJ2-1, reads KAGVTQTPRYLIKTRGQQVTLSCSPISGHRSVSWYQQTPGQGLQFLFEYFSETQRNKGNFPGRFSGRQFSNSRSEMNVSTLELGDSALYLCASSSDFEQFFGPGTRLTVL.

V gene TRBV30 combines with J gene TRBJ1-1; D is undetermined. CDR3 size: 13 residues. Between the trimmed V and J ends, which lost 1 base and 2 bases, there was a span of 8 bases. Germline loops: CDR1 GTSNPN, CDR2 SVGIG (reference sequence). The CDR3 DNA sequence: TGTGCCTGGAGTGGGTTCACAAACACTGAAGCTTTCTTT. Protein sequence: CAWSGFTNTEAFF.